A selection of T cell receptor beta chains follows, all from one sample in a study of blood T cell repertoires in COVID-19. Clones were read by immunoSEQ multiplex PCR, and TCRdb kept only the in-frame ones, dropping some. In the table there are some 120,000 clones, 70% to 90% of which are singletons. Sequencing was carried out using peripheral blood. Every receptor here comes from a middle-aged man with acute or convalescent COVID-19. CDR3s include the opening cysteine and the closing phenylalanine or tryptophan. Each record gives: V gene, D gene, clone size, J gene, CDR3 protein, CDR3 DNA. D genes are given only for firm matches. A row's size may be missing; if present it is once, few, many or a size class.

TRBV21-1	NA	NA	TRBJ2-7	CASSTFPGTGGREQYF	TGTGCCAGCAGCACTTTCCCCGGGACAGGGGGCCGGGAGCAGTACTTC
TRBV18	TRBD2	NA	TRBJ2-1	CASSPPSSGEQFF	TGTGCCAGCTCACCACCGTCTAGCGGTGAGCAGTTCTTC
TRBV7-3	NA	NA	TRBJ1-1	CASSIGGQRNTEAFF	TGTGCCAGCAGTATTGGGGGACAACGGAACACTGAAGCTTTCTTT
TRBV21-1	NA	NA	TRBJ2-1	CASSDGTSGRGSEQFF	TGTGCCAGCAGCGACGGGACTAGCGGGAGAGGCAGTGAGCAGTTCTTC
TRBV12-2	NA	NA	TRBJ1-5	CASRFTGGWRSNQPQHF	TGTGCAAGTCGCTTTACAGGGGGCTGGAGGAGCAATCAGCCCCAGCATTTT
TRBV29-1	TRBD2	NA	TRBJ2-3	CSVDSGGTDTQYF	TGCAGCGTTGATAGCGGGGGGACAGATACGCAGTATTTT
TRBV28	NA	many	TRBJ2-4	CASSLNLAKNIQYF	TGTGCCAGCAGTTTAAACTTAGCCAAAAACATTCAGTACTTC
TRBV6-2/TRBV6-3	NA	NA	TRBJ1-5	CASSLTGLLGNQPQHF	TGTGCCAGCAGTTTAACAGGGCTGTTAGGCAATCAGCCCCAGCATTTT
TRBV5-1	TRBD2	NA	TRBJ2-3	CASSLVGGLAGGGDTQYF	TGCGCCAGCAGCTTGGTTGGTGGACTAGCGGGAGGAGGAGATACGCAGTATTTT
TRBV15	TRBD2	NA	TRBJ2-5	CATSLGGTGGAETQYF	TGTGCCACCAGCCTCGGTGGGACCGGGGGGGCTGAGACCCAGTACTTC
TRBV5-1	TRBD1	once	TRBJ1-2	CASSLTSQGANLKYGYTF	TGCGCCAGCAGCTTGACTTCACAGGGGGCGAACCTTAAGTATGGCTACACCTTC
TRBV27	TRBD2	NA	TRBJ2-1	CASRKGSGGLHEQFF	TGTGCCAGCCGGAAGGGCAGCGGGGGGTTACATGAGCAGTTCTTC
TRBV5-4	NA	NA	TRBJ2-7	CASSLGQGHYEQYF	TGTGCCAGCAGCTTGGGGCAGGGGCATTACGAGCAGTACTTC
TRBV4-2	NA	once	TRBJ1-2	CASSRGTNYGYTF	TGTGCCAGCAGCCGAGGGACTAACTATGGCTACACCTTC
TRBV7-2	TRBD1	NA	TRBJ1-2	CASSSFRGTGYTF	TGTGCCAGCAGCAGCTTCAGGGGGACTGGCTACACCTTC
TRBV6-5	TRBD2	NA	TRBJ2-5	CASSYSGLAGEETQYF	TGTGCCAGCAGTTACTCCGGGCTAGCGGGCGAAGAGACCCAGTACTTC
TRBV7-2	TRBD1	NA	TRBJ2-1	CASSSRTGVGNEQFF	TGTGCCAGCAGCTCAAGGACAGGGGTGGGCAATGAGCAGTTCTTC
TRBV12-5	NA	NA	TRBJ2-7	CASGLVSLEAAEQYF	TGTGCTAGTGGTTTGGTAAGTCTAGAAGCGGCCGAGCAGTACTTC
TRBV5-1	NA	NA	TRBJ2-1	CASSPKRGSYEQFF	TGCGCCAGCAGCCCGAAGAGGGGGAGTTATGAGCAGTTCTTC
TRBV7-2	TRBD1	NA	TRBJ1-2	CASSPPGTGGWYGYTF	TGTGCCAGCAGCCCACCCGGGACAGGGGGCTGGTATGGCTACACCTTC